The clone carrying this T cell receptor (beta chain) showed up just a few times. These data are taken from a study of radiotherapy plus CTLA-4 blockade in lung cancer. Study at large: Disease control reached more than 25%, with objective responses in around 19%.

Assay used: immunoSEQ multiplex PCR; TCRdb lists only in-frame clones, some missing. Among about 110,000 clones listed, over 65% were seen once. Germline assignment: CDR1 SGHTA and CDR2 FQGNSA. V was trimmed by 3 bases and J by 8 bases, leaving 16 bases between them. The CDR3 has 14 amino acids. With ipilimumab providing CTLA-4 blockade, focal radiation was administered to patients who had chemo-refractory metastatic non-small-cell lung cancer. The genes are TRBV7-2 and TRBJ1-1; possible D gene TRBD1, 6 bases. The sequences come from peripheral blood, collected from a patient treated with radiotherapy plus ipilimumab. The TCR sequence derives from a human donor with non-small cell lung cancer that progressed on radiotherapy plus ipilimumab. Some clones in this sample may be carry-over from other donors' samples. Here the CDR3 reads CASSFFGTQLEAFF. The CDR3 coding sequence is TGTGCCAGCAGCTTTTTCGGGACACAACTCGAAGCTTTCTTT.